A single sample gave rise to the 16 T cell receptor beta chains below, sequenced in a study of CD8 T cells in ankylosing spondylitis (dated by TCRdb to between 2016 and 2019). Libraries were constructed by 5' RACE. Sequencing took place on an Illumina HiSeq 2500. The public reads were run again by TCRdb, first through fastp at Q25 and then through MiXCR, and only productive beta chains were kept. Each entry is one CDR3 protein sequence, shown with its most common DNA and genes. Counted in this sample were some 270,000 distinct CDR3 sequences; about a sixth of them appeared once. Of the sample, roughly 34% falls within the top ten clones. Sequencing was performed on blood, either unsorted or a sorted T cell fraction (not recorded which). These receptors originate from a male donor with ankylosing spondylitis or in good health (not recorded which).

This clonotype appeared a few times. In nucleotides, the CDR3 is TGTGCCAGCAGCCAAGATATAGGTGGATCCTACGAGCAGTACTTC. Amino acid sequence: CASSQDIGGSYEQYF. The chain employs TRBV4-2 and TRBJ2-7; the D is unclear. The CDR3 is made up of 15 amino acids. The V end lost 0 bases, the J end lost 1 base, and 10 bases lay between the germline ends. Germline V lookup: CDR1 LGHNA, CDR2 YNFKEQ.

The chain joins TRBV7-8 to TRBJ2-5; tentative D call: TRBD2 (5 bases). The V end lost 5 bases, the J end lost 5 bases, and 18 bases lay between the germline ends. CDR1 SGHVS and CDR2 FQNEAQ come from the germline V gene. The CDR3 length is 15 residues. The CDR3 bases are TGTGCCAGCAGCGACGAACTAGACGGGTGGGAGACCCAGTACTTC. Translating gives CASSDELDGWETQYF.

The chain combines TRBV11-1 with TRBJ2-1, with 9 bases matching TRBD2. Germline V gene data show CDR1 as SGHAT and CDR2 as FQDESV (reference sequence). The CDR3 consists of 21 residues. V dropped 6 bases and J dropped 1; count of bases not matched to a gene: 22. CDR3 sequence reads: CASRAPGYSFPGLASYNEQFF. CDR3 sequence (DNA): TGTGCCAGCAGGGCTCCTGGGTACTCCTTCCCGGGACTAGCATCCTACAATGAGCAGTTCTTC.

This sequence joins TRBV4-3 and TRBJ2-2; 8 positions match TRBD2. The CDR3 is 17 residues long. Germline V lookup: CDR1 LGHNA, CDR2 YSLEER. V dropped 1 base and J dropped 0; count of bases not matched to a gene: 4. CDR3 residues: CASSQGTSSSNTGELFF. In DNA, the CDR3 is TGCGCCAGCAGCCAAGGGACTAGCAGTTCGAACACCGGGGAGCTGTTTTTT.

The V call is TRBV4-1, the J call TRBJ1-1; D unresolved. V was pared by 0 bases and J by 1 base, with 15 bases between. From germline, CDR1 is MGHRA and CDR2 YSYEKL. The CDR3 contains 17 residues. CDR3 sequence (DNA): TGCGCCAGCAGCCAAGAAATAGGACCAGATCCGAACACTGAAGCTTTCTTT. Residues: CASSQEIGPDPNTEAFF.

This clonotype has a handful of counts. This chain uses TRBV4-3 with TRBJ2-2; 10 nucleotides agree with TRBD2. The junction had 4 bases not matched to a gene; V was cut back by 1 base and J by 8 bases. This CDR3 comprises 15 residues. The V gene's germline CDR1 is LGHNA and CDR2 YSLEER. The DNA for the CDR3 is TGCGCCAGCAGCCAAGTGCTAGCGGGAGCGGGGGAGCTGTTTTTT. It translates to CASSQVLAGAGELFF.

This clonotype was counted between two and nine times. The V and J genes are TRBV4-3 and TRBJ1-4, with 9 bases matching TRBD1. Germline CDR1 LGHNA, CDR2 YSLEER. This CDR3 is built from 14 residues. The V segment lost 3 bases and the J segment 8 bases; nucleotides outside the gene matches: 4. The CDR3: CASSQDRGWEKLFF. CDR3 bases: TGCGCCAGCAGCCAGGACAGGGGATGGGAAAAACTGTTTTTT.

This clonotype was observed a handful of times. CDR3: CATSRGTVVWSGTDTQYF. CDR3 in DNA: TGTGCCACCAGCAGAGGGACGGTCGTTTGGTCTGGCACAGATACGCAGTATTTT. The rearrangement uses TRBV15 and TRBJ2-3, with unresolved D. This CDR3 comprises 18 residues. Between the trimmed V and J ends, which lost 1 base and 1 base, there was a span of 18 bases. Germline loops: CDR1 LNHNV, CDR2 YYDKDF (reference sequence). Together with reference TRBV15 and TRBJ2-3, the CDR3 gives the full variable domain: DAMVIQNPRYQVTQFGKPVTLSCSQTLNHNVMYWYQQKSSQAPKLLFHYYDKDFNNEADTPDNFQSRRPNTSFCFLDIRSPGLGDTAMYLCATSRGTVVWSGTDTQYFGPGTRLTVL.

This clonotype was counted a few times. The V and J genes are TRBV7-9 and TRBJ1-1; possible D gene TRBD1, 6 bases. The V end was cut by 7 bases, the J end by 5 bases, with 17 bases between. The CDR3 is made up of 14 amino acids. In germline, CDR1 is SEHNR, CDR2 FQNEAQ (reference sequence). In DNA form, the CDR3 reads TGTGCCAGCAACAGACCAGGGGTACAGACTGAAGCTTTCTTT. Amino acids: CASNRPGVQTEAFF.

The genes are TRBV28 and TRBJ2-7; D gene unclear. The length of the CDR3 is 13 residues. Germline lookup yields CDR1 MDHEN and CDR2 SYDVKM. V lost 5 bases to trimming and J lost 3 bases, with 11 bases between them. The CDR3 DNA follows: TGTGCCAGCAGTACCCCCTGGGACTACGAGCAGTACTTC. Translated: CASSTPWDYEQYF. Full variable domain (outside the CDR3, taken from reference TRBV28 and TRBJ2-7): DVKVTQSSRYLVKRTGEKVFLECVQDMDHENMFWYRQDPGLGLRLIYFSYDVKMKEKGDIPEGYSVSREKKERFSLILESASTNQTSMYLCASSTPWDYEQYFGPGTRLTVT.

This clonotype was counted a few times. J is TRBJ2-3 and V is TRBV7-3, with D perhaps matching TRBD2 (6 bases). There are 15 residues in the CDR3. Trimming removed 4 bases at V and 0 bases at J, with 11 bases between. CDR1 and CDR2 from the germline V gene are SGHTA and FQGTGA. The CDR3 DNA follows: TGTGCCAGCAGCTCGGGACTGACTAGCACAGATACGCAGTATTTT. This encodes CASSSGLTSTDTQYF.

V is TRBV29-1 and J is TRBJ2-5; D call uncertain. Per germline, CDR1 SQVTM and CDR2 ANQGSEA. This CDR3 has 11 amino acids. Trimming stripped 4 bases from V and 2 bases from J, with 5 bases between. CDR3 nucleotides: TGCAGCGTTGGTCAGCAAGAGACCCAGTACTTC. It encodes CSVGQQETQYF.

The chain couples TRBV4-1 to TRBJ2-1, with TRBD1 matching 8 bases. Germline V CDR1 and CDR2: MGHRA, YSYEKL. The CDR3 consists of 17 residues. Trimming took 0 bases from V and 6 from J; bases not matched to a gene: 10. CDR3: CASSQDPRQGAFNEQFF. Written as DNA, the CDR3 is TGCGCCAGCAGCCAAGATCCCAGGCAGGGGGCTTTCAATGAGCAGTTCTTC.

This clonotype was detected a few times. The chain joins TRBV7-2 to TRBJ2-7; D possibly uses TRBD1 or TRBD2 (5 bases each). Germline lookup yields CDR1 SGHTA and CDR2 FQGNSA. The CDR3 runs 15 residues. V gave up 3 bases and J gave up 1 base, with 13 bases separating them. CDR3 coding DNA: TGTGCCAGCAGCTTGGGGGACGTAGCATCCTACGAGCAGTACTTC. It codes for CASSLGDVASYEQYF.

V is TRBV20-1 and J is TRBJ2-7, with 12 positions matching TRBD1. The CDR3 totals 17 residues. Trimming took 4 bases from V and 0 from J; bases not matched to a gene: 10. Germline V gene sequence: CDR1 DFQATT, CDR2 SNEGSKA (reference sequence). Here the CDR3 DNA reads TGCAGTGCTAAGAACCCGGGACAGGGGGCCCCCTCCTACGAGCAGTACTTC. It translates to CSAKNPGQGAPSYEQYF.

On this clonotype itself: Because the CDR3 is missing its conserved closing phenylalanine or tryptophan, this is likely a read error. The genes are TRBV4-1 and TRBJ2-5; TRBD1 is a possible D gene (5 bases). CDR1 is MGHRA, CDR2 YSYEKL, per germline. Trimming cost V 5 bases and J 2 bases, with 15 bases left between them. This CDR3 is built from 15 residues. The CDR3 sequence is CASSETRGYQETQYL. DNA for the CDR3: TGCGCCAGCAGCGAAACAAGGGGTTATCAAGAGACCCAGTACCTC.